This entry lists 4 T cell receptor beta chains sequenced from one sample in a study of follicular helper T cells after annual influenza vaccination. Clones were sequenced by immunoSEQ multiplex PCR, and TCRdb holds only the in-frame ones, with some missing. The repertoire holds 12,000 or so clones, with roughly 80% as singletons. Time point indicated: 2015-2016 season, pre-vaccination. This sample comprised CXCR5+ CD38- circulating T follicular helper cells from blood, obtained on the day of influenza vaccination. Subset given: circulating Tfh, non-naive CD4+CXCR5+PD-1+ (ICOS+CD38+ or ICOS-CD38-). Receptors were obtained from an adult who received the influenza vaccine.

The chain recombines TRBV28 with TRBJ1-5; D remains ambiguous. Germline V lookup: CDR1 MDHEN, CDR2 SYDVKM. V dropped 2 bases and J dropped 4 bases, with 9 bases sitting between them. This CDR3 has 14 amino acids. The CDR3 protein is CASSLTSSNQPQHF. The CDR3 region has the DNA TGTGCCAGCAGTTTAACTAGTTCAAATCAGCCCCAGCATTTT.

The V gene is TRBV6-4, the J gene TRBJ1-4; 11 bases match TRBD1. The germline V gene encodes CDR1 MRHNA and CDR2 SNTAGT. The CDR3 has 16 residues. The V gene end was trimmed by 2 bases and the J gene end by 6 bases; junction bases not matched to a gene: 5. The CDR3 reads CASSDPGQGGYEKLFF. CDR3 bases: TGTGCCAGCAGTGACCCGGGACAGGGGGGATATGAAAAACTGTTTTTT.

The CDR3 sequence is CASSQRTAPPEQFF. For the CDR3, the DNA is TGTGCCAGCAGCCAACGGACCGCCCCCCCCGAGCAGTTCTTC. The genes are TRBV7-2 and TRBJ2-1; no firm D call. The CDR3 totals 14 residues. V shed 5 bases and J shed 10 bases, with 18 bases lying between them. Germline V gene sequence: CDR1 SGHTA, CDR2 FQGNSA.

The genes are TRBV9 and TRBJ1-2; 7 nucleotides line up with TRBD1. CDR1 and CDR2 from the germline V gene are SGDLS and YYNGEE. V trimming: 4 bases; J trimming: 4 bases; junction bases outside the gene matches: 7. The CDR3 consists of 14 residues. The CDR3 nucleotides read TGTGCCAGCAGCCCCCGACAGGGTGGCTATGGCTACACCTTC. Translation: CASSPRQGGYGYTF.